This TCR beta chain was observed in a study of shared clonotypes between healthy human individuals. About the study: The donor group consisted of a couple of women and three men, aged 18 to 49. The study, taken as a whole, reports: Memory subsets generally showed lower estimated richness than naive subsets.

Sequencing was at deep level. The protocol was immunoSEQ multiplex PCR, while the TCRdb copy is restricted to in-frame clones and leaves out a portion. The sample has about 2 million clones, about 95% seen once. The V segment lost 6 bases and the J segment 3 bases; nucleotides outside the gene matches: 13. There are 17 residues in the CDR3. CDR1 SEHNR and CDR2 FQNEAQ come from the germline V gene (reference sequence). Concerning this clone: Antigen unknown.

Naive CD8 populations comprised CD45RO-negative cells positively selected for CCR7, excluding terminally differentiated effector memory CD45RA+ cells. The receptor's source is a man aged 18-30 years in good health. The V call is TRBV7-9, the J call TRBJ1-3; 8 bases match TRBD1. The sample taken for sequencing was naive CD8+ T cells sorted from blood. DNA for the CDR3: TGTGCCAGCAGTTTCCCCTCGACAGGGGAAGGTGGAAACACCATATATTTT. This translates into CASSFPSTGEGGNTIYF.